The next 26 T cell receptor beta chains were all read from a single sample in a study of blood T cell repertoires in COVID-19. Here immunoSEQ multiplex PCR was the method, and the copy in TCRdb shows in-frame clones only, minus some. The sample lists approximately 330,000 clones; around 90% were seen once. The material sequenced was peripheral blood. The receptors shown here come from a man in his thirties or forties with COVID-19, enrolled during active disease.

The chain recombines TRBV7-2 with TRBJ1-4; TRBD1 matches at 7 bases. The length of the CDR3 is 15 residues. CDR1 is SGHTA and CDR2 is FQGNSA in the germline V gene. V shed 5 bases, J shed 5 bases, and the junction held 8 bases outside the gene matches. For the CDR3, the DNA is TGTGCCAGCAGCCCGCAGGGGGGACAAAATGAAAAACTGTTTTTT. The encoded protein is CASSPQGGQNEKLFF.

The genes are TRBV19 and TRBJ2-3, with D perhaps TRBD1 (7 bases). V was pared by 5 bases and J by 3 bases, with 12 bases between. This CDR3 has 14 residues. CDR1 is LNHDA and CDR2 is SQIVND in the germline V gene (reference sequence). The CDR3 loop reads CASSAGGGTDTQYF. The CDR3 nucleotides are TGTGCCAGTAGTGCAGGGGGAGGTACAGATACGCAGTATTTT.

The rearrangement links TRBV9 to TRBJ1-3; D unclear. Germline V gene lookup returns CDR1 SGDLS and CDR2 YYNGEE. This CDR3 has 14 residues. The germline V and J ends were trimmed by 0 bases and 1 base, with 5 bases remaining between them. Here the CDR3 DNA reads TGTGCCAGCAGCGTAGGGCATTCTGGAAACACCATATATTTT. It specifies CASSVGHSGNTIYF.

The chain employs TRBV5-4 and TRBJ2-2; TRBD2 might be the D (6 bases). V was shortened by 3 bases and J by 3 bases, with 9 bases between the two germline ends. The CDR3 contains 14 residues. CDR1 SGHNT and CDR2 YYREEE come from the germline V gene (reference sequence). The CDR3 spells CASSSGSHTGELFF. For the CDR3, the DNA is TGTGCCAGCAGCTCCGGGAGTCACACCGGGGAGCTGTTTTTT.

The chain joins TRBV5-1 to TRBJ1-3; 7 nucleotides match TRBD1. V shed 1 base, J shed 0 bases, and the junction held 7 bases outside the gene matches. Germline CDR1 SGHRS, CDR2 YFSETQ. This CDR3 spans 17 amino acids. The CDR3: CASSLSSQGSSGNTIYF. The CDR3 coding sequence is TGCGCCAGCAGCTTGTCCTCACAGGGGAGCTCTGGAAACACCATATATTTT. Variable domain in full (rest from reference TRBV5-1 and TRBJ1-3): KAGVTQTPRYLIKTRGQQVTLSCSPISGHRSVSWYQQTPGQGLQFLFEYFSETQRNKGNFPGRFSGRQFSNSRSEMNVSTLELGDSALYLCASSLSSQGSSGNTIYFGEGSWLTVV.

This chain joins TRBV10-3 and TRBJ2-3; 7 bases map to TRBD1. CDR1 is ENHRY, CDR2 SYGVKD, per germline. Trimming at V came to 4 bases and at J to 2 bases, leaving 6 bases not matched to a gene. This CDR3 has 15 amino acids. The CDR3 DNA reads as TGTGCCATCAGTGCCCAGGGGGATTTCACAGATACGCAGTATTTT. It yields the protein CAISAQGDFTDTQYF.

The chain carries TRBV5-1 and TRBJ1-2, with D possibly being TRBD1 (5 bases). Trimming left V 0 bases short and J 5 bases short, with 14 bases between. The germline V gene encodes CDR1 SGHRS and CDR2 YFSETQ. This CDR3 contains 15 residues. The CDR3 DNA follows: TGCGCCAGCAGCTTGGCGGGGGTTACTTCGTATGGCTACACCTTC. Translated, it gives CASSLAGVTSYGYTF.

Note on this clone: The same CDR3 is also encoded by other DNA sequences in this sample. The CDR3 here is CASSSAGTGDEKLFF. In DNA, the CDR3 is TGTGCCAGCAGTTCTGCCGGGACAGGGGATGAAAAACTGTTTTTT. The chain joins TRBV6-2 or TRBV6-3 to TRBJ1-4, with 10 bases lining up with TRBD1. V trimming: 4 bases; J trimming: 6 bases; junction bases outside the gene matches: 5. The CDR3 has 15 amino acids. Germline lookup yields CDR1 MNHEY and CDR2 SVGEGT.

DNA of the CDR3: TGTGCCAGCAGCATTCGGACTAGCGGGGTATATACCTACGAGCAGTACTTC. Its translation is CASSIRTSGVYTYEQYF. The chain joins TRBV3-1 (or the pseudogene TRBV3-2) to TRBJ2-7; the match to TRBD2 covers 12 bases. Unmatched junction bases numbered 10, after V lost 5 bases and J lost 2 bases. Germline V CDR1 and CDR2: LGHDT, YNNKEL (reference sequence). This CDR3 is built from 17 residues.

The chain joins TRBV7-9 to TRBJ1-1; the D gene is possibly TRBD1 (6 bases). This CDR3 region has 14 residues. The germline V and J ends were trimmed by 1 base and 11 bases, with 17 bases remaining between them. Germline assignment: CDR1 SEHNR and CDR2 FQNEAQ (reference sequence). The CDR3: CASSLVAGAVSAFF. The DNA for the CDR3 is TGTGCCAGCAGCTTAGTCGCAGGGGCCGTTTCGGCTTTCTTT. The whole variable domain, filled in from reference TRBV7-9 and TRBJ1-1, reads DTGVSQNPRHKITKRGQNVTFRCDPISEHNRLYWYRQTLGQGPEFLTYFQNEAQLEKSRLLSDRFSAERPKGSFSTLEIQRTEQGDSAMYLCASSLVAGAVSAFFGQGTRLTVV.

The V call is TRBV4-3, the J call TRBJ2-5; 8 bases map to TRBD2. The ends lost 3 bases at V and 2 bases at J; junction bases unmatched: 8. The CDR3 totals 16 residues. Looked up from germline, CDR1 is LGHNA and CDR2 is YSLEER. The CDR3 here is CASSQTGTRGQETQYF. For the CDR3, the DNA is TGCGCCAGCAGCCAGACCGGGACTAGGGGACAAGAGACCCAGTACTTC.

The sample holds one count of this clone. This chain connects TRBV11-2 to TRBJ1-3; D gene uncertain. V dropped 4 bases and J dropped 4 bases, with 20 bases sitting between them. Germline CDR1 SGHAT, CDR2 FQNNGV. This CDR3 has 17 residues. The CDR3 is CASSSMKRVLEGNTIYF. CDR3 in DNA: TGTGCCAGCAGCTCAATGAAGCGGGTATTAGAAGGAAACACCATATATTTT.

The rearrangement links TRBV5-1 to TRBJ2-1; 10 bases are a match to TRBD2. The CDR3 has 16 amino acids. Unmatched junction bases numbered 14, after V lost 4 bases and J lost 10 bases. Germline lookup yields CDR1 SGHRS and CDR2 YFSETQ. In DNA form, the CDR3 reads TGCGCCAGCAGCCCCCAACCAGCGGGGGGGCCGAACGAGCAGTTCTTC. It yields the protein CASSPQPAGGPNEQFF.

The V gene is TRBV18, the J gene TRBJ1-2; 12 bases map to TRBD1. V shed 8 bases, J shed 6 bases, and the junction held 13 bases outside the gene matches. This CDR3 has 16 amino acids. Germline CDR1 KGHSH, CDR2 LQKENI. This chain's CDR3 is CASRSTMGQGANGYTF. The DNA of the CDR3 is TGTGCCAGCCGATCCACAATGGGACAGGGGGCAAATGGCTACACCTTC. The variable domain in full, completed from reference TRBV18 and TRBJ1-2, reads NAGVMQNPRHLVRRRGQEARLRCSPMKGHSHVYWYRQLPEEGLKFMVYLQKENIIDESGMPKERFSAEFPKEGPSILRIQQVVRGDSAAYFCASRSTMGQGANGYTFGSGTRLTVV.

V is TRBV5-1 and J is TRBJ1-2, with D possibly being TRBD1 (6 bases). The CDR3 has 16 amino acids. V was pared by 0 bases and J by 6 bases, with 18 bases between. Looked up from germline, CDR1 is SGHRS and CDR2 is YFSETQ. As DNA, the CDR3 is TGCGCCAGCAGCTTGGCGTCTGGACAGACTGGCCATGGCTACACCTTC. Protein sequence: CASSLASGQTGHGYTF.

V and J are TRBV19 and TRBJ1-3; 7 bases are a match to TRBD1. With V trimmed by 5 bases and J by 0 bases, 16 bases remained unmatched. The CDR3 has 19 residues. The germline CDR1 and CDR2 sequences are LNHDA and SQIVND (reference sequence). CDR3 residues: CASSVRGQNLPTSGNTIYF. CDR3 nucleotides: TGTGCCAGTAGTGTACGGGGACAGAACCTACCGACCTCTGGAAACACCATATATTTT.

V and J are TRBV6-2 or TRBV6-3 and TRBJ2-4, with D possibly being TRBD2 (5 bases). CDR1 and CDR2 from the germline V gene are MNHEY and SVGEGT. V lost 2 bases and J 0 bases, leaving 14 bases between the germline ends. CDR3 length equals 17 residues. CDR3 region: CASSYVLGRLAKNIQYF. Written as DNA, the CDR3 is TGTGCCAGCAGTTACGTTTTGGGGAGATTAGCCAAAAACATTCAGTACTTC.

This CDR3 reads CASPPRFSGNTIYF. DNA for the CDR3: TGTGCCAGTCCGCCCAGGTTCTCTGGAAACACCATATATTTT. V and J are TRBV6-4 and TRBJ1-3, with D unclear. Looked up from germline, CDR1 is MRHNA and CDR2 is SNTAGT. The CDR3 is made up of 14 amino acids. The germline V and J ends were trimmed by 9 bases and 0 bases, with 12 bases remaining between them.

In DNA, the CDR3 is TGTGCCAGCAGCGCTAGCGAGGCATTGAGCCAAGAGACCCAGTACTTC. Amino acid sequence: CASSASEALSQETQYF. The chain links TRBV25-1 to TRBJ2-5, with a weak D call TRBD2 (6 bases). The CDR3 contains 16 residues. V lost 6 bases and J 1 base, leaving 18 bases between the germline ends. CDR1 and CDR2 (germline): MGHDK, SYGVNS.

The V call is TRBV27, the J call TRBJ1-1, with no clear D. The CDR3 runs 12 residues. V shed 7 bases and J shed 2 bases, with 8 bases lying between them. The V gene's germline CDR1 is MNHEY and CDR2 SMNVEV (reference sequence). As DNA, the CDR3 is TGTGCCAGCAAAAGCCTAAACACTGAAGCTTTCTTT. Its translation is CASKSLNTEAFF.

The J gene is TRBJ1-3, the V gene TRBV6-1; no reliable D call. This CDR3 comprises 15 residues. V lost 1 base and J lost 0, with 7 bases in between. CDR1 is MNHNS, CDR2 SASEGT, per germline. The CDR3 bases are TGTGCCAGCAGTGAAGGTCTCTACTCTGGAAACACCATATATTTT. Its protein is CASSEGLYSGNTIYF.

The rearrangement links TRBV4-3 to TRBJ2-1; D is possibly TRBD2 (5 bases). Germline V gene lookup returns CDR1 LGHNA and CDR2 YSLEER. CDR3 size: 14 residues. Deletions cut 4 bases from V and 2 bases from J, with 9 bases between. The CDR3 coding sequence is TGCGCCAGCAGCCCGGCCGGGACCTACAATGAGCAGTTCTTC. It codes for CASSPAGTYNEQFF.

V is TRBV9 and J is TRBJ2-7, with 12 positions matching TRBD1. CDR3 length equals 17 residues. The J segment lost 5 bases and the V segment lost 0 bases, leaving 9 bases of the junction unmatched. CDR1 and CDR2 (germline): SGDLS, YYNGEE. The DNA for the CDR3 is TGTGCCAGCAGCGTAGCCCCGGCGGGACAGGGGGCCAACGAGCAGTACTTC. It encodes CASSVAPAGQGANEQYF.

The chain combines TRBV6-2 or TRBV6-3 with TRBJ2-1, with 13 positions matching TRBD2. Losses at the gene ends were 4 bases for V and 7 bases for J; bases not matched to a gene: 4. The CDR3 is 15 residues long. Germline CDR1 and CDR2: MNHEY and SVGEGT. CDR3 in amino acids: CASSSRLAGGNEQFF. CDR3 nucleotide sequence: TGTGCCAGCAGTTCCCGACTAGCGGGGGGAAATGAGCAGTTCTTC.

The gene calls are TRBV5-4 and TRBJ2-2, with a weak D call TRBD1 (6 bases). There are 15 residues in the CDR3. V dropped 1 base and J dropped 1 base, with 8 bases sitting between them. Germline lookup yields CDR1 SGHNT and CDR2 YYREEE (reference sequence). This CDR3 reads CASSLPGVNTGELFF. The CDR3 DNA sequence: TGTGCCAGCAGCTTGCCAGGGGTGAACACCGGGGAGCTGTTTTTT.

The chain carries TRBV4-1 and TRBJ1-4, with D possibly TRBD1 on 5 matching bases. The CDR3 is 15 amino acids. The germline V gene encodes CDR1 MGHRA and CDR2 YSYEKL. Trimming left V 1 base short and J 7 bases short, with 13 bases between. The CDR3 reads CASSQGDLGGEKLFF. CDR3 DNA: TGCGCCAGCAGCCAAGGGGACCTGGGAGGTGAAAAACTGTTTTTT.